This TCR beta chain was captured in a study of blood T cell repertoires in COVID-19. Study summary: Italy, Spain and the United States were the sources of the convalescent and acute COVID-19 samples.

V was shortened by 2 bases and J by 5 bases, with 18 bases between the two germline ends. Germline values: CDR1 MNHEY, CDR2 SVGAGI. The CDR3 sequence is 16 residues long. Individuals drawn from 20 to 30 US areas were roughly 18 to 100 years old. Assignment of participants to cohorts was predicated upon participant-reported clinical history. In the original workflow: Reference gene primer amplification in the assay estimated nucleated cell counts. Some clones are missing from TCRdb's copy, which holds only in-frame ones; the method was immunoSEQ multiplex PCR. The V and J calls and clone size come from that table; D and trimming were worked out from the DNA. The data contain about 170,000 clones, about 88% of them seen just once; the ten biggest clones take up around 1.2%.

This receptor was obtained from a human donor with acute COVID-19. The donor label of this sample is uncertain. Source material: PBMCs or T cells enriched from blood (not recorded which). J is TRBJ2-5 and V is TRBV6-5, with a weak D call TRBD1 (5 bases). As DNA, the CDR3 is TGTGCCAGCAGTTACGCACGACAGCCACGCTTCGAGACCCAGTACTTC. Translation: CASSYARQPRFETQYF.